The 12 T cell receptor beta chains in this list originate from one sample, sequenced in a study of blood T cells in healthy people across ages. Sample-barcoded 5' priming and a J-beta primer mix drove a second PCR of roughly 6 to 12 cycles. TCRdb analysed the 5' RACE reads with MiXCR anew, one entry per CDR3 protein. The sample yields about 1.8 million distinct CDR3 sequences, 49% seen once. The specimen was blood. These receptors came from a woman between 40 and 50 years old in good health.

CDR3 residues: CASSEGGRRNSYEQYF. In DNA, the CDR3 is TGTGCCAGCAGTGAAGGCGGTCGACGAAACTCCTACGAGCAGTACTTC. The chain has TRBV2 and TRBJ2-7; D is undetermined. The CDR3 runs 16 residues. The germline V gene has CDR1 SNHLY and CDR2 FYNNEI. Trimming removed 1 base at V and 0 bases at J, with 13 bases between.

Only a few counts were recorded for this clonotype. The gene calls are TRBV3-1 and TRBJ2-4; 8 bases map to TRBD2. After removal of 2 bases from V and 13 bases from J, the junction contained 4 bases not matched to a gene. The V gene's germline CDR1 is LGHDT and CDR2 YNNKEL (reference sequence). The CDR3 is 12 amino acids. CDR3 loop: CASSQSRGGQYF. The DNA of the CDR3 is TGTGCCAGCAGCCAATCCCGGGGGGGCCAGTACTTC.

The rearrangement links TRBV10-2 to TRBJ2-5, with D possibly matching TRBD2 (5 bases). The CDR3 length is 12 residues. Trimming stripped 11 bases from V and 4 bases from J, with 14 bases between. Germline V gene data show CDR1 as WSHSY and CDR2 as SAAADI. The CDR3 DNA reads TGCGCCTGCGGGCAAGAGAGAGAGACCCAGTACTTC. Translating it yields CACGQERETQYF.

The chain is built from TRBV7-3 and TRBJ2-6; perhaps TRBD1 as D (6 bases). The V end was cut by 2 bases, the J end by 2 bases, with 13 bases between. The CDR3 spans 17 residues. Germline assignment: CDR1 SGHTA and CDR2 FQGTGA. CDR3 residues: CASSLDRTNPGANVLTF. The CDR3 DNA reads TGTGCCAGCAGCTTAGACAGGACCAACCCTGGGGCCAACGTCCTGACTTTC.

This clonotype was counted a few times. The V and J genes are TRBV5-1 and TRBJ1-5; D is undetermined. The CDR3 covers 14 residues. V gave up 1 base and J gave up 5 bases, with 10 bases separating them. Germline V lookup: CDR1 SGHRS, CDR2 YFSETQ. In DNA form, the CDR3 reads TGCGCCAGCAGCTTGAACGCGCCTGATCAGCCCCAGCATTTT. This codes for CASSLNAPDQPQHF.

The chain couples TRBV9 to TRBJ1-1, with unresolved D. Germline CDR1 and CDR2: SGDLS and YYNGEE. This CDR3 spans 14 amino acids. The germline V and J ends were trimmed by 3 bases and 0 bases, with 9 bases remaining between them. The CDR3 is CASSASGLNTEAFF. Here the CDR3 DNA reads TGTGCCAGCAGCGCCTCGGGGTTGAACACTGAAGCTTTCTTT.

The V call is TRBV6-2 or TRBV6-3, the J call TRBJ1-2, with D maybe TRBD1 (5 bases). V was trimmed by 5 bases and J by 4 bases, leaving 20 bases between them. CDR3 length equals 16 residues. Germline-derived CDR1 and CDR2 are MNHEY and SVGEGT. Here the CDR3 reads CASSKDRDLMIYGYTF. As DNA, the CDR3 is TGTGCCAGCAGTAAAGACCGGGACCTCATGATCTATGGCTACACCTTC.

The CDR3 loop is CASSARIGLVNEQYF. CDR3 sequence (DNA): TGTGCCAGCAGCGCCCGTATCGGACTAGTAAACGAGCAGTACTTC. The V call is TRBV7-9, the J call TRBJ2-7, with 7 bases aligning to TRBD2. J lost 5 bases, V lost 5 bases, and 12 bases had no gene match. The germline V gene encodes CDR1 SEHNR and CDR2 FQNEAQ (reference sequence). The CDR3 length is 15 residues.

This chain links TRBV27 with TRBJ2-5; possibly TRBD1 for D (6 bases). This CDR3 contains 15 residues. The germline CDR1 and CDR2 sequences are MNHEY and SMNVEV (reference sequence). Trimming left V 6 bases short and J 4 bases short, with 18 bases between. The CDR3 nucleotides read TGTGCCAGCAGATCGGACAGTCAGCTCCCAGAGACCCAGTACTTC. Protein: CASRSDSQLPETQYF.

This clonotype was counted only a few times. V gene TRBV5-1 combines with J gene TRBJ2-4; 13 bases are a match to TRBD2. The J call is doubtful: the DNA matches TRBJ2-7 better. The germline V gene encodes CDR1 SGHRS and CDR2 YFSETQ. The CDR3 runs 16 residues. The CDR3 sequence: CASSTSGGAEEAEQYF. CDR3 DNA sequence: TGCGCCAGCAGCACTAGCGGGGGGGCCGAAGAAGCCGAGCAGTACTTC.

The V gene is TRBV7-2, the J gene TRBJ1-1; 8 bases align to TRBD1. The CDR3 covers 15 residues. The V gene's germline CDR1 is SGHTA and CDR2 FQGNSA. With V trimmed by 4 bases and J by 4 bases, 8 bases remained unmatched. CDR3 residues: CASSSPTGGATEAFF. CDR3 nucleotide sequence: TGTGCCAGCAGCTCCCCCACAGGGGGTGCCACTGAAGCTTTCTTT.

This chain joins TRBV7-2 and TRBJ2-3; TRBD2 aligns across 10 bases. CDR1 SGHTA and CDR2 FQGNSA come from the germline V gene. Trimming cost V 3 bases and J 7 bases; bases outside gene matches: 16. The CDR3 loop spans 18 amino acids. This CDR3 is CASSFPSGGPGTLYTQYF. Here the CDR3 DNA reads TGTGCCAGCAGCTTTCCTAGCGGGGGACCAGGGACTCTATATACGCAGTATTTT.